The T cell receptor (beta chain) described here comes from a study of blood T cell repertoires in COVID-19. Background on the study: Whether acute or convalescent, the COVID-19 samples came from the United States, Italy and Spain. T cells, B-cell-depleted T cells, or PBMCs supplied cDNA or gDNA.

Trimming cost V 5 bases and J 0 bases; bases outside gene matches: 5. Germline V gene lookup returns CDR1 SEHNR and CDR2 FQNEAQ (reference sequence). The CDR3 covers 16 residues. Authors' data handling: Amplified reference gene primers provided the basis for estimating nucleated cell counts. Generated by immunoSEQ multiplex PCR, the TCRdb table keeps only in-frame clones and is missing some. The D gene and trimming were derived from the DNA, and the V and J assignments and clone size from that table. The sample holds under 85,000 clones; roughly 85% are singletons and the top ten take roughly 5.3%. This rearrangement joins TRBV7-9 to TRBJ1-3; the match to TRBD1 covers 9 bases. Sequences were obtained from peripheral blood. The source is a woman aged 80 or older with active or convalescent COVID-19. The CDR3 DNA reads TGTGCCAGCAGCGGAGGGACAGGGACCTCTGGAAACACCATATATTTT. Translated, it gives CASSGGTGTSGNTIYF.